This T cell receptor beta chain was identified in a study of T-cell memory formation after mild COVID-19. Study-level background: Clustering of TCRs was largely donor specific.

5'RACE primed from the constant segment yielded TCR alpha and TCR beta cDNA libraries bearing sample barcodes and UMIs. TCRdb re-derived calls from the 5' RACE reads in MiXCR, one entry per CDR3 protein. The table shows about 350,000 distinct CDR3 sequences, with about 13% occurring only once. About this clonotype itself: What it recognizes is unknown.

Study conclusions and caveats: Whether day 37 second-wave clones are SARS-CoV-2-specific was not confirmed. Cross-reactive memory apparently joined, as some responding clones appeared in pre-infection memory.

This clonotype was obtained from a man younger than 30 who had mild COVID-19 (a few samples of this study predate the infection). Cell type and time point are not known. Material for sequencing was PBMCs or a T cell subset sorted from them (not recorded which).

The CDR3, as DNA: TGTGCCAGCAGCCCCCGGCAGGGCCCATATGGCTACACCTTC. This codes for CASSPRQGPYGYTF. This rearrangement joins TRBV3-1 to TRBJ1-2; D perhaps matches TRBD1 (5 bases). Trimming took off 4 bases at V and 5 bases at J, with 14 bases between the two ends. Germline assignment: CDR1 LGHDT and CDR2 YNNKEL (reference sequence). The CDR3 is made up of 14 amino acids.